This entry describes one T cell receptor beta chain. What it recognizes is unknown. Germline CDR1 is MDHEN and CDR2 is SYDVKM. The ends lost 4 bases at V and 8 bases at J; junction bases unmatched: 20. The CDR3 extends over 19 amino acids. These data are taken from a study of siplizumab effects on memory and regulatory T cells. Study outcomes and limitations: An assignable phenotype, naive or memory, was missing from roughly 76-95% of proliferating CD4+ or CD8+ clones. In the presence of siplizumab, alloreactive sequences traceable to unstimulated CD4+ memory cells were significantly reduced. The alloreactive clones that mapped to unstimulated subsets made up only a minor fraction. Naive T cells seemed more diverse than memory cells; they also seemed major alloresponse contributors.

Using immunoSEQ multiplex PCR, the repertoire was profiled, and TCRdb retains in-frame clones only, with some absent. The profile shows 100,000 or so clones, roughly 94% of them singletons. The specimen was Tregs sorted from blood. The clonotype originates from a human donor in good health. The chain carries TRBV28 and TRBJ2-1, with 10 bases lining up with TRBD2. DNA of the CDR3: TGTGCCAGCAGTTCAATATTCGGTCGAATAGCGGGAGGATCGGATGAGCAGTTCTTC. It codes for CASSSIFGRIAGGSDEQFF.